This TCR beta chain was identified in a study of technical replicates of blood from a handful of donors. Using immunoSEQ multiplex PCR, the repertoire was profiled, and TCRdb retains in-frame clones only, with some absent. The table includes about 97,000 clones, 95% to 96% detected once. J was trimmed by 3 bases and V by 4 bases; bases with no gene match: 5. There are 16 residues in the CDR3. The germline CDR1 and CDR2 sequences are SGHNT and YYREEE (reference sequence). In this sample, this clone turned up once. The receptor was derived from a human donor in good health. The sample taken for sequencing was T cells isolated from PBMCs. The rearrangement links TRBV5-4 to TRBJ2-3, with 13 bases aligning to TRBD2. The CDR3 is CASSALLAGGTDTQYF. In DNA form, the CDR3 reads TGTGCCAGCAGCGCCTTACTAGCGGGAGGGACAGATACGCAGTATTTT.